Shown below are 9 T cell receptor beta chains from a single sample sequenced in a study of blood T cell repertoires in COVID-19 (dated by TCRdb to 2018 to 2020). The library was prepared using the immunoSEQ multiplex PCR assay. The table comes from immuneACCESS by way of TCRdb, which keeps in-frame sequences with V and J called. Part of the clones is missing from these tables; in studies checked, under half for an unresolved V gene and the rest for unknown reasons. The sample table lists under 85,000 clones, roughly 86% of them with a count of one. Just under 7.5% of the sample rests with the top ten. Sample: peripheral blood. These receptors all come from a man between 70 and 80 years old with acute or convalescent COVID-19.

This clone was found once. The DNA for the CDR3 is TGCGCCAGCAGCTTGAACAGGATAGGAACTGAAGCTTTCTTT. Residues: CASSLNRIGTEAFF. The chain recombines TRBV5-1 with TRBJ1-1, with TRBD1 as a possible D gene (5 bases). CDR1 and CDR2 (germline): SGHRS, YFSETQ. This CDR3 is built from 14 residues. Trimming took 1 base from V and 5 from J, leaving 12 bases between them.

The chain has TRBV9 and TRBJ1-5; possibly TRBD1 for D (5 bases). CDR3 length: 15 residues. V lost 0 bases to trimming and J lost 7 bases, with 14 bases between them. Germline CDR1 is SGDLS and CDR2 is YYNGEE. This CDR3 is CASSVEGGGGQPQHF. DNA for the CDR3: TGTGCCAGCAGCGTAGAGGGTGGGGGAGGACAGCCCCAGCATTTT.

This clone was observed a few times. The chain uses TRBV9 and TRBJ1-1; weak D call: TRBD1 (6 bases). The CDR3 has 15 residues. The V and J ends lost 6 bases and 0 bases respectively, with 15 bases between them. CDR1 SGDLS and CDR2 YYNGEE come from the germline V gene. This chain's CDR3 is CASTGGASLNTEAFF. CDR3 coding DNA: TGTGCCAGCACCGGGGGGGCGAGCCTGAACACTGAAGCTTTCTTT. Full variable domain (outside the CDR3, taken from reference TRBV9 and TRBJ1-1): DSGVTQTPKHLITATGQRVTLRCSPRSGDLSVYWYQQSLDQGLQFLIQYYNGEERAKGNILERFSAQQFPDLHSELNLSSLELGDSALYFCASTGGASLNTEAFFGQGTRLTVV.

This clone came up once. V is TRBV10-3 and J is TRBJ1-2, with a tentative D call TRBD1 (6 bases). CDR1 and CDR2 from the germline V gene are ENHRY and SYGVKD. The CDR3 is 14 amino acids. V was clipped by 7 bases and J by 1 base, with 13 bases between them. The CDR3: CAITSPGHNYGYTF. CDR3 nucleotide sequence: TGTGCCATCACTTCACCGGGACATAACTATGGCTACACCTTC.

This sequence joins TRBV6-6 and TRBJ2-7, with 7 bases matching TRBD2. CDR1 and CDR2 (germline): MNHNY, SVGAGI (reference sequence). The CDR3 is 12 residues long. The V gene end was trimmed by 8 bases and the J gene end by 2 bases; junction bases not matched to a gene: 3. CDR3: CASARGTYEQYF. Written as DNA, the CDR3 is TGTGCCAGCGCGCGGGGGACCTACGAGCAGTACTTC.

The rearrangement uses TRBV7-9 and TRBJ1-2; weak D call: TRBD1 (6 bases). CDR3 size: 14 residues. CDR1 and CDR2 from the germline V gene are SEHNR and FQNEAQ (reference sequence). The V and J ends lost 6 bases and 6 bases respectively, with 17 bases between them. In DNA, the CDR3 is TGTGCCAGCAGACGGGACACAACTGCCGATGGCTACACCTTC. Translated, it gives CASRRDTTADGYTF.

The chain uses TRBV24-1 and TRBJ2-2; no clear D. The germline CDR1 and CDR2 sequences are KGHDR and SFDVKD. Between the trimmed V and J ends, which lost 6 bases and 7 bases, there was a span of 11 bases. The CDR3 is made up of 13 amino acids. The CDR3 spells CATSLKSYGELFF. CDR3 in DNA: TGTGCCACCAGTCTAAAGTCCTACGGGGAGCTGTTTTTT.

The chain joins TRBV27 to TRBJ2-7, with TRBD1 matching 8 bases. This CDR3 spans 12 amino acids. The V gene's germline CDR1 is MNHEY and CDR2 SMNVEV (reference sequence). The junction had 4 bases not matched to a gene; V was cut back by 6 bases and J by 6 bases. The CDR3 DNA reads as TGTGCCAGCAGCCCGACAGGGGTCGAGCAGTACTTC. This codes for CASSPTGVEQYF.

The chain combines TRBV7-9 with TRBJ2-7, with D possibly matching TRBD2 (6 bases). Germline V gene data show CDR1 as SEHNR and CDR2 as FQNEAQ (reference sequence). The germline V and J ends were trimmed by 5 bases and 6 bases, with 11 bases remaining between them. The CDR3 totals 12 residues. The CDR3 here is CASSPGAGEQYF. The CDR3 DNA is TGTGCCAGCAGCCCAGGAGCGGGCGAGCAGTACTTC.